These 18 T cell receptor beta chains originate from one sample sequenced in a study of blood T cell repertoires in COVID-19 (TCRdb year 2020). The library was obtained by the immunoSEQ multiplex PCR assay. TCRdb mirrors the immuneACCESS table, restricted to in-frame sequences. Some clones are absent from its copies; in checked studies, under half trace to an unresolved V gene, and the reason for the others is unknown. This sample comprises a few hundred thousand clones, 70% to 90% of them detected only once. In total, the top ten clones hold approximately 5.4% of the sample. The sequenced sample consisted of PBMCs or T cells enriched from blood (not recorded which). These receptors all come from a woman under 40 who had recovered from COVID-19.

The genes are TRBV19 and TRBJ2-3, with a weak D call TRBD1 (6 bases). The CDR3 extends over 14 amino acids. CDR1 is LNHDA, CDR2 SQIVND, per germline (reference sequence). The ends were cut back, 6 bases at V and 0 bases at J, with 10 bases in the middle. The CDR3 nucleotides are TGTGCCAGTAGCCCAGGGGCTAGCACAGATACGCAGTATTTT. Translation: CASSPGASTDTQYF.

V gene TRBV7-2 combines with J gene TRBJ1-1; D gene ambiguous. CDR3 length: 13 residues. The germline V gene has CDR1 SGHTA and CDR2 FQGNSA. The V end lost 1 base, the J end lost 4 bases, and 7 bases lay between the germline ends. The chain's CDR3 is CASSLGPTTEAFF. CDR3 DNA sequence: TGTGCCAGCAGCTTAGGCCCTACCACTGAAGCTTTCTTT. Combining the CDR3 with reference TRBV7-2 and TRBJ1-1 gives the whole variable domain GAGVSQSPSNKVTEKGKDVELRCDPISGHTALYWYRQSLGQGLEFLIYFQGNSAPDKSGLPSDRFSAERTGGSVSTLTIQRTQQEDSAVYLCASSLGPTTEAFFGQGTRLTVV.

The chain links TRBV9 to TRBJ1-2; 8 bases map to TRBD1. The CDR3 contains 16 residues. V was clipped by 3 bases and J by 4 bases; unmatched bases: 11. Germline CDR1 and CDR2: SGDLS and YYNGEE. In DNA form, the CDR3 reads TGTGCCAGCAGCGGTAGTTCTGCAGGGGGCTTCTATGGCTACACCTTC. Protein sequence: CASSGSSAGGFYGYTF. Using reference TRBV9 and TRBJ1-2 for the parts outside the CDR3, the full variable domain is DSGVTQTPKHLITATGQRVTLRCSPRSGDLSVYWYQQSLDQGLQFLIQYYNGEERAKGNILERFSAQQFPDLHSELNLSSLELGDSALYFCASSGSSAGGFYGYTFGSGTRLTVV.

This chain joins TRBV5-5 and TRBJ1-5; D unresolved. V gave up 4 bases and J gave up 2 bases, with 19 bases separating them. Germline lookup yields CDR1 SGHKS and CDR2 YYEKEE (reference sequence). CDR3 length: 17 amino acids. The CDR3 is CASSDPSRRAGNQPQHF. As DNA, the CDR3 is TGTGCCAGCAGCGATCCCTCTCGGAGGGCTGGCAATCAGCCCCAGCATTTT.

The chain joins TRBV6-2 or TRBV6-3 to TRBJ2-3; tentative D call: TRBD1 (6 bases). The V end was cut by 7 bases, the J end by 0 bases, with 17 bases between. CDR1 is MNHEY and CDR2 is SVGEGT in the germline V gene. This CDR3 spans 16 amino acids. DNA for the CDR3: TGTGCCAGCACCCCGTTTGGGGGACATAGCACAGATACGCAGTATTTT. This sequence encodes CASTPFGGHSTDTQYF.

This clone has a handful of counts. This chain's CDR3 is CASSTGRTYEQYF. The DNA of the CDR3 is TGTGCCAGCAGCACGGGTCGAACCTACGAGCAGTACTTC. The rearrangement links TRBV7-2 to TRBJ2-7; no firm D call. Germline CDR1 and CDR2: SGHTA and FQGNSA. This CDR3 spans 13 amino acids. The V and J ends lost 5 bases and 2 bases respectively, with 10 bases between them.

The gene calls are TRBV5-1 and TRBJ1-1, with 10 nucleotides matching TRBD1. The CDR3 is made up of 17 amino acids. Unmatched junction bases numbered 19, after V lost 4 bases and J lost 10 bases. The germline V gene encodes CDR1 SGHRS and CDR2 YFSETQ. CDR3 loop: CASSTDFTGTGASSAFF. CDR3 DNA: TGCGCCAGCAGCACCGACTTTACCGGGACAGGGGCGTCCTCAGCTTTCTTT.

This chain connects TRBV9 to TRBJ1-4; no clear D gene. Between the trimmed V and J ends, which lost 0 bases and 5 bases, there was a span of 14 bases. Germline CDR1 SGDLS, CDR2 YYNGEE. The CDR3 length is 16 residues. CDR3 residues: CASSVGGVNQNEKLFF. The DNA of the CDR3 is TGTGCCAGCAGCGTAGGCGGGGTGAATCAGAATGAAAAACTGTTTTTT.

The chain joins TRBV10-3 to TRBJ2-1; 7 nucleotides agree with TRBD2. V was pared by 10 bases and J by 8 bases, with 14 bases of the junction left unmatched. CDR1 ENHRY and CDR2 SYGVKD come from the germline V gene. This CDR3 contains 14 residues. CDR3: CATTKRGVFDEQFF. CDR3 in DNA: TGTGCCACCACCAAGCGGGGTGTCTTCGATGAGCAGTTCTTC.

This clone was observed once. CDR3 protein: CASSLSTGDSYEQYF. The DNA for the CDR3 is TGCGCCAGCAGCTTGTCTACGGGGGACTCCTACGAGCAGTACTTC. The chain carries TRBV5-1 and TRBJ2-7; TRBD2 is a possible D gene (6 bases). V lost 1 base and J 0 bases, leaving 11 bases between the germline ends. Germline lookup yields CDR1 SGHRS and CDR2 YFSETQ. This CDR3 has 15 amino acids.

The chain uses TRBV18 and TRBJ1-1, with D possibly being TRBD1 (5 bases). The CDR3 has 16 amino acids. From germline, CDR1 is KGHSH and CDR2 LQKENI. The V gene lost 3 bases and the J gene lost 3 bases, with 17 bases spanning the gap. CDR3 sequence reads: CASSPIYGGSDTEAFF. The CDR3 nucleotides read TGTGCCAGCTCACCCATATACGGGGGTTCGGACACTGAAGCTTTCTTT.

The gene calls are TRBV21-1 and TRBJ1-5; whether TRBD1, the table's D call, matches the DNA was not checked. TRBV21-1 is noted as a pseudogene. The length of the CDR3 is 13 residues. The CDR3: CAFTGLRNQPQHF. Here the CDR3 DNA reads TGTGCCTTTACAGGCTTGCGCAATCAGCCCCAGCATTTT.

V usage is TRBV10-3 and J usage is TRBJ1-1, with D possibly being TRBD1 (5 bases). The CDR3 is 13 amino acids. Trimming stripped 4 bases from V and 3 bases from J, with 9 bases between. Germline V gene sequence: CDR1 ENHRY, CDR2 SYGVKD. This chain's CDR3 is CAISARGDTEAFF. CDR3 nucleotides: TGTGCCATCAGTGCCCGGGGGGACACTGAAGCTTTCTTT.

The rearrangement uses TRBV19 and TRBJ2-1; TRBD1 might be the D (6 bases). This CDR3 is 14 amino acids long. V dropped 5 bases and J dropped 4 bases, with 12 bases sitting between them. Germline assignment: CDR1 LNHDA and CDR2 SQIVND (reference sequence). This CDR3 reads CASSPVDSYNEQFF. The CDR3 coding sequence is TGTGCCAGTAGTCCAGTGGACAGTTACAATGAGCAGTTCTTC.

The DNA for the CDR3 is TGTGCCAGCGCCTACGGCGAGCAGTACTTC. The encoded protein is CASAYGEQYF. The chain combines TRBV2 with TRBJ2-7; no clear D. V was cut by 8 bases and J by 6 bases, with 8 bases left in between. CDR1 SNHLY and CDR2 FYNNEI come from the germline V gene. There are 10 residues in the CDR3. The full variable domain, with the rest looked up from reference TRBV2 and TRBJ2-7, is EPEVTQTPSHQVTQMGQEVILRCVPISNHLYFYWYRQILGQKVEFLVSFYNNEISEKSEIFDDQFSVERPDGSNFTLKIRSTKLEDSAMYFCASAYGEQYFGPGTRLTVT.

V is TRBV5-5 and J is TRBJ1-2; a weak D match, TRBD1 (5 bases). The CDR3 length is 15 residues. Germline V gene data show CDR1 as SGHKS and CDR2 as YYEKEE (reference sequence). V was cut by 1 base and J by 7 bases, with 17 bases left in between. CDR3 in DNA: TGTGCCAGCAGCTTGCCAAGAACAGGATCAGGTGGCTACACCTTC. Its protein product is CASSLPRTGSGGYTF.

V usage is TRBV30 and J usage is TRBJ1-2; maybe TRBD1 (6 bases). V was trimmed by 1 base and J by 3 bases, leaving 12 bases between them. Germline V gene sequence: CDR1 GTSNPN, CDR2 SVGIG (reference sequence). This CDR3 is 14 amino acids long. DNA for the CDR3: TGTGCCTGGAGTGCACAGGGTTTTGACTATGGCTACACCTTC. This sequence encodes CAWSAQGFDYGYTF.

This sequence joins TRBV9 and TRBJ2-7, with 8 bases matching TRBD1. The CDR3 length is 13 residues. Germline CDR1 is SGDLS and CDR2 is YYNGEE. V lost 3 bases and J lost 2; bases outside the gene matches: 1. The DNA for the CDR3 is TGTGCCAGCAGCGCAGGGGGCACCTACGAGCAGTACTTC. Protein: CASSAGGTYEQYF.